This TCR beta chain was identified during a study of T cell changes during pregnancy in multiple sclerosis. Data came from immunoSEQ multiplex PCR; TCRdb stores just in-frame clones and leaves some out. Of around 24,000 clones detected, approximately 86% appear once; the ten largest clones hold 0.8% to 1.3%. V was clipped by 6 bases and J by 6 bases, with 8 bases between them. Germline-derived CDR1 and CDR2 are GTSNPN and SVGIG (reference sequence). This CDR3 region has 11 residues. V gene TRBV30 combines with J gene TRBJ2-2; D gene uncertain. Sample: CD4+ T cells from peripheral blood mononuclear cells, taken in the second trimester of pregnancy. The clonotype comes from a female donor in good health, enrolled as a control in a pregnancy study. The CDR3 sequence is CACARSGELFF. CDR3 sequence (DNA): TGTGCCTGTGCTAGATCCGGGGAGCTGTTTTTT.